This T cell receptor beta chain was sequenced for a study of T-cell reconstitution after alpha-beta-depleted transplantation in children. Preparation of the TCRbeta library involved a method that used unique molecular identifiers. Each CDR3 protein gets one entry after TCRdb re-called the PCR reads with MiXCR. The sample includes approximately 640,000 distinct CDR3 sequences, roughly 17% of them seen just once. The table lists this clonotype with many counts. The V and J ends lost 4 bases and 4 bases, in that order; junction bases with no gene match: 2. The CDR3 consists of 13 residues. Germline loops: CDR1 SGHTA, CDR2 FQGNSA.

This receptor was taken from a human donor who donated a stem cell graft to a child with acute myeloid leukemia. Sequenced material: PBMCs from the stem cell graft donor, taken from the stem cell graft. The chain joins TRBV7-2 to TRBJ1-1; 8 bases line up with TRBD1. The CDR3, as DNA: TGTGCCAGCAGCTGGACAGGGCTCACTGAAGCTTTCTTT. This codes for CASSWTGLTEAFF. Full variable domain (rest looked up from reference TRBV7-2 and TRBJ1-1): GAGVSQSPSNKVTEKGKDVELRCDPISGHTALYWYRQSLGQGLEFLIYFQGNSAPDKSGLPSDRFSAERTGGSVSTLTIQRTQQEDSAVYLCASSWTGLTEAFFGQGTRLTVV.